These T cell receptor beta chains were read from a single sample in a study of blood T cell repertoires in COVID-19. Method: immunoSEQ multiplex PCR; TCRdb's copy keeps in-frame clones and lacks some. The table has some 180,000 clones, 76% seen once. Sequencing was carried out using peripheral blood. These receptors came from a woman in her forties or fifties with active or convalescent COVID-19. CDR3s include the opening cysteine and the closing phenylalanine or tryptophan. D genes are given only for firm matches. Size values are once, few and many counts, or a class for expanded clones, and some rows have none.

V: TRBV7-2; size: -; D: TRBD2; J: TRBJ2-4; DNA: TGTGCCAGCAGCTTAGGTAGCGGGGGGGCCCAGGGAAACATTCAGTACTTC; CDR3: CASSLGSGGAQGNIQYF
V: TRBV30; size: -; D: -; J: TRBJ1-2; DNA: TGTGCCTGGAGTCCTGGGACTTTGGGCTGGAGGGGCTACACCTTC; CDR3: CAWSPGTLGWRGYTF
V: TRBV18; size: -; D: -; J: TRBJ1-1; DNA: TGTGCCAGCTCACCGGGAGCCCTAACTGAAGCTTTCTTT; CDR3: CASSPGALTEAFF
V: TRBV7-3; size: -; D: TRBD2; J: TRBJ2-3; DNA: TGTGCCAGCAGCTTAAACCCTAGCGGGGGGGCCGGGAATACGCAGTATTTT; CDR3: CASSLNPSGGAGNTQYF
V: TRBV6-2/TRBV6-3; size: -; D: -; J: TRBJ2-3; DNA: TGTGCCAGCAGTTACCGGCGGGTGTGGGCAGATACGCAGTATTTT; CDR3: CASSYRRVWADTQYF
V: TRBV5-1; size: -; D: TRBD1; J: TRBJ1-3; DNA: TGCGCCAGCAGCTCGGGGACAGGGGAAAACACCATATATTTT; CDR3: CASSSGTGENTIYF
V: TRBV6-5; size: once; D: TRBD2; J: TRBJ2-1; DNA: TGTGCCAGCAGTTACGAGGGAGGGACCAACAATGAGCAGTTCTTC; CDR3: CASSYEGGTNNEQFF
V: TRBV5-4; size: -; D: TRBD1; J: TRBJ2-7; DNA: TGTGCCAGCAGCTGGGGGACAGGGGGGAAAGAGCAGTACTTC; CDR3: CASSWGTGGKEQYF
V: TRBV19; size: many; D: TRBD2; J: TRBJ2-1; DNA: TGTGCCAGTAGTACTCGCGGGACTAGCGGAAACAATGAGCAGTTCTTC; CDR3: CASSTRGTSGNNEQFF
V: TRBV13; size: -; D: TRBD2; J: TRBJ2-3; DNA: TGTGCCAGCAGTCCCGGACTAGCGGGGCCGAATACGCAGTATTTT; CDR3: CASSPGLAGPNTQYF
V: TRBV3-1/TRBV3-2; size: -; D: TRBD2; J: TRBJ2-7; DNA: TGTGCCAGCAGCCAAGAACTTAGCGGACTAGCGGCGTACGAGCAGTACTTC; CDR3: CASSQELSGLAAYEQYF
V: TRBV9; size: -; D: TRBD1; J: TRBJ2-7; DNA: TGTGCCAGCAGCGTAGCGGGACAGGGGGCCTTCGAGCAGTACTTC; CDR3: CASSVAGQGAFEQYF
V: TRBV27; size: -; D: TRBD1; J: TRBJ1-2; DNA: TGTGCCAGCAGGCTGTTCCATACAGGGGGGTACGGCTACACCTTC; CDR3: CASRLFHTGGYGYTF
V: TRBV27; size: few; D: TRBD1; J: TRBJ2-7; DNA: TGTGCCAGCAGTTTTGGACAGGTCTACGAGCAGTACTTC; CDR3: CASSFGQVYEQYF
V: TRBV4-3; size: -; D: -; J: TRBJ1-4; DNA: TGCGCCAGCAGCCAAGATGGAGGAAATAATGAAAAACTGTTTTTT; CDR3: CASSQDGGNNEKLFF
V: TRBV30; size: -; D: -; J: TRBJ1-6; DNA: TGTGCCTGGACAAAAGGGGGGGCCATCTATAATTCACCCCTCCACTTT; CDR3: CAWTKGGAIYNSPLHF
V: TRBV7-9; size: -; D: -; J: TRBJ1-1; DNA: TGTGCCAGCAGCTTAGTCGGAGGAAGGATGGCTTTCTTT; CDR3: CASSLVGGRMAFF
V: TRBV10-3; size: few; D: -; J: TRBJ1-1; DNA: TGTGCCATCAGACAGGGTTTAGGCACTGAAGCTTTCTTT; CDR3: CAIRQGLGTEAFF
V: TRBV11-1; size: -; D: -; J: TRBJ2-5; DNA: TGTGCCAGCAGCTTAGAACGGACTATCCGGTACTTC; CDR3: CASSLERTIRYF
V: TRBV7-2; size: -; D: TRBD1; J: TRBJ1-2; DNA: TGTGCCAGCAGCTACGACAGGGGTCATGGCTACACCTTC; CDR3: CASSYDRGHGYTF
V: TRBV7-3; size: -; D: -; J: TRBJ2-2; DNA: TGTGCCAGCAGCTTAATGAACAGGGACACCGGGGAGCTGTTTTTT; CDR3: CASSLMNRDTGELFF
V: TRBV28; size: few; D: -; J: TRBJ1-2; DNA: TGTGCCAGCAGTTTAACATCCCTTCAGGGGAGCTATGGCTACACCTTC; CDR3: CASSLTSLQGSYGYTF
V: TRBV6-6; size: -; D: -; J: TRBJ1-3; DNA: TGTGCCAGCAGAGAGACAGCCAACTCTGGAAACACCATATATTTT; CDR3: CASRETANSGNTIYF
V: TRBV27; size: -; D: -; J: TRBJ1-3; DNA: TGTGCCAGCAGTTTAACAGGGTACCCTGGAAACACCATATATTTT; CDR3: CASSLTGYPGNTIYF
V: TRBV14; size: -; D: -; J: TRBJ2-3; DNA: TGTGCCAGCAGCCGGGGCGGATACACAGATACGCAGTATTTT; CDR3: CASSRGGYTDTQYF
V: TRBV5-4; size: -; D: -; J: TRBJ2-5; DNA: TGTGCCAGCAGCTTGGATAACAGGGTAGAGACCCAGTACTTC; CDR3: CASSLDNRVETQYF
V: TRBV6-1; size: -; D: TRBD1; J: TRBJ1-2; DNA: TGTGCCAGCAGTGATAATTGGGACAGGCCAGATGGCTACACCTTC; CDR3: CASSDNWDRPDGYTF
V: TRBV12-3/TRBV12-4; size: -; D: -; J: TRBJ1-1; DNA: TGTGCCAGCAGTTTGACGGGGGGCCCTGAAGCTTTCTTT; CDR3: CASSLTGGPEAFF
V: TRBV5-1; size: -; D: TRBD1; J: TRBJ2-3; DNA: TGCGCCAGCAGCACCACGGGACAGACCACAGATACGCAGTATTTT; CDR3: CASSTTGQTTDTQYF
V: TRBV7-6; size: -; D: TRBD2; J: TRBJ2-1; DNA: TGTGCCAGCAGCTTATCGGGGGGGCCGGGGAATGAGCAGTTCTTC; CDR3: CASSLSGGPGNEQFF
V: TRBV21-1; size: -; D: -; J: TRBJ2-7; DNA: TGTGCCAGCAATGGGGGGGCGCGGCCCTACGAGCAGTACTTC; CDR3: CASNGGARPYEQYF
V: TRBV27; size: -; D: -; J: TRBJ1-1; DNA: TGTGCCAGCAATCCGGTTGAACTGAACACTGAAGCTTTCTTT; CDR3: CASNPVELNTEAFF
V: TRBV18; size: -; D: -; J: TRBJ1-5; DNA: TGTGCCAGCTCACCATCCTTGGGGGGGCTTGGCGATCAGCCCCAGCATTTT; CDR3: CASSPSLGGLGDQPQHF
V: TRBV19; size: -; D: TRBD2; J: TRBJ2-7; DNA: TGTGCCAGTAGTACCCCGGGACTAGCGGGAGACGAGCAGTACTTC; CDR3: CASSTPGLAGDEQYF
V: TRBV4-1; size: -; D: TRBD2; J: TRBJ2-5; DNA: TGCGCCAGCAGCCAAGATCGGGGAGGGCTTTGGGGGGAGACCCAGTACTTC; CDR3: CASSQDRGGLWGETQYF
V: TRBV18; size: -; D: TRBD1; J: TRBJ1-1; DNA: TGTGCCAGCTCACCTGCCCAAACAGGGGACACTGAAGCTTTCTTT; CDR3: CASSPAQTGDTEAFF
V: TRBV7-9; size: -; D: -; J: TRBJ1-1; DNA: TGTGCCAGCAGCTCCAGGGAGGCGATGAACACTGAAGCTTTCTTT; CDR3: CASSSREAMNTEAFF
V: TRBV27; size: -; D: -; J: TRBJ2-5; DNA: TGTGCCAGCAGTTGGCTCCCAGGGCAGGGGACCCAGTACTTC; CDR3: CASSWLPGQGTQYF
V: TRBV6-6; size: -; D: -; J: TRBJ1-5; DNA: TGTGCCAGCATCGGTCGTAGCAATCAGCCCCAGCATTTT; CDR3: CASIGRSNQPQHF
V: TRBV20-1; size: -; D: -; J: TRBJ1-6; DNA: TGCAGTGCTAGTAACCCAGCGAGCCCTAATTATTCACCCCTCCACTTT; CDR3: CSASNPASPNYSPLHF
V: TRBV2; size: -; D: TRBD2; J: TRBJ2-1; DNA: TGTGCCAGCAGTCTTTCTAGCGGGAGGGCGGGTAATGAGCAGTTCTTC; CDR3: CASSLSSGRAGNEQFF